This is a list of T cell receptor beta chains from one sample in a study of immune aging and cytomegalovirus after organ transplant. TCRdb re-analysed the single-cell sequencing reads in MiXCR, keeping a single row per CDR3 protein. Among about 21,000 distinct CDR3 sequences, approximately 40% were seen once, and the ten largest hold around 25%. Their cognate antigens are unknown. Sequencing was performed on CMV peptide-activated CD4+ and CD8+ T cells sorted from blood, taken at five time points, pooled. The receptors come from a female donor who had a heart transplant and CMV viremia. CDR3s include the opening cysteine and the closing phenylalanine or tryptophan. Each record gives: J gene, D gene, clone size, V gene, CDR3 protein, CDR3 DNA. The D gene is left open where the match is weak. The size entry is marked missing in some rows and otherwise reads once, few, many or a size class.

j_call: TRBJ1-1; d_call: NA; clone_size: many; v_call: TRBV23-1; cdr3_aa: CASRFREDTEAFF; cdr3_nt: TGCGCCAGCAGATTCAGGGAGGACACTGAAGCTTTCTTT
j_call: TRBJ2-7; d_call: TRBD2; clone_size: NA; v_call: TRBV14; cdr3_aa: CASSQVTGGLFEQYF; cdr3_nt: TGTGCCAGCAGCCAAGTTACGGGAGGGCTATTCGAGCAGTACTTC
j_call: TRBJ2-1; d_call: NA; clone_size: NA; v_call: TRBV5-6; cdr3_aa: CASSMYGFEQFF; cdr3_nt: TGTGCTAGCAGCATGTACGGGTTTGAGCAGTTCTTC
j_call: TRBJ2-1; d_call: NA; clone_size: many; v_call: TRBV12-3/TRBV12-4; cdr3_aa: CASRTVDEQFF; cdr3_nt: TGTGCCAGCAGGACAGTCGATGAGCAGTTCTTC
j_call: TRBJ2-7; d_call: TRBD1; clone_size: NA; v_call: TRBV28; cdr3_aa: CASSLHSDRDHEQYF; cdr3_nt: TGTGCCAGCAGTTTACACTCCGACAGGGACCACGAGCAGTACTTC
j_call: TRBJ2-3; d_call: TRBD2; clone_size: NA; v_call: TRBV7-3; cdr3_aa: CASSPIAGADTQYF; cdr3_nt: TGTGCCAGCAGCCCCATAGCGGGAGCAGATACGCAGTATTTT
j_call: TRBJ1-2; d_call: TRBD1; clone_size: NA; v_call: TRBV6-5; cdr3_aa: CASSVDRAATSYGYTF; cdr3_nt: TGTGCCAGCAGTGTTGACAGGGCCGCGACCTCCTATGGCTACACCTTC
j_call: TRBJ2-1; d_call: NA; clone_size: NA; v_call: TRBV30; cdr3_aa: CAWSVVDQRQFF; cdr3_nt: TGTGCCTGGAGTGTAGTGGACCAACGGCAGTTCTTC
j_call: TRBJ2-7; d_call: TRBD2; clone_size: few; v_call: TRBV5-1; cdr3_aa: CASSLEAGGTFRQYF; cdr3_nt: TGCGCCAGCAGCTTGGAAGCGGGAGGGACTTTTAGGCAGTACTTC
j_call: TRBJ2-1; d_call: TRBD2; clone_size: NA; v_call: TRBV5-8; cdr3_aa: CASSEGLAGGFYNEQFF; cdr3_nt: TGTGCCAGCAGTGAAGGACTAGCGGGGGGCTTTTACAATGAGCAGTTCTTC
j_call: TRBJ1-2; d_call: NA; clone_size: NA; v_call: TRBV4-2; cdr3_aa: CASSQDLPSDRRGYGYTF; cdr3_nt: TGTGCCAGCAGCCAAGATCTTCCCTCAGACAGGCGGGGCTATGGCTACACCTTC
j_call: TRBJ1-1; d_call: NA; clone_size: many; v_call: TRBV20-1; cdr3_aa: CSARAWRQPWDTEAFF; cdr3_nt: TGCAGTGCTAGAGCTTGGCGTCAGCCGTGGGACACTGAAGCTTTCTTT
j_call: TRBJ2-1; d_call: TRBD2; clone_size: many; v_call: TRBV20-1; cdr3_aa: CSANEGGLAGVWNEQFF; cdr3_nt: TGCAGTGCCAATGAAGGGGGCCTAGCGGGAGTTTGGAATGAGCAGTTCTTC
j_call: TRBJ1-5; d_call: TRBD1; clone_size: few; v_call: TRBV27; cdr3_aa: CASSSTTGANQPQHF; cdr3_nt: TGTGCCAGCAGTTCCACGACAGGGGCCAATCAGCCCCAGCATTTT
j_call: TRBJ1-2; d_call: TRBD1; clone_size: many; v_call: TRBV28; cdr3_aa: CASSVAGTGAVHGYTF; cdr3_nt: TGTGCCAGCAGTGTAGCCGGGACAGGGGCGGTCCATGGCTACACCTTC
j_call: TRBJ1-1; d_call: TRBD1; clone_size: NA; v_call: TRBV28; cdr3_aa: CASSFGQGDTEAFF; cdr3_nt: TGTGCCAGCAGTTTCGGACAGGGAGACACTGAAGCTTTCTTT
j_call: TRBJ2-3; d_call: NA; clone_size: NA; v_call: TRBV21-1; cdr3_aa: CASSKSGTSGGVTGTQYF; cdr3_nt: TGTGCCAGCAGCAAATCGGGGACTAGCGGGGGGGTCACAGGTACGCAGTATTTT
j_call: TRBJ1-1; d_call: NA; clone_size: NA; v_call: TRBV5-1; cdr3_aa: CASSLGQGGLNTEAFF; cdr3_nt: TGCGCCAGCAGCTTGGGGCAGGGCGGCCTGAACACTGAAGCTTTCTTT
j_call: TRBJ1-5; d_call: NA; clone_size: many; v_call: TRBV28; cdr3_aa: CASSSGTSTLSNQPQHF; cdr3_nt: TGTGCCAGCAGCTCCGGGACATCAACCCTTAGCAATCAGCCCCAGCATTTT
j_call: TRBJ1-5; d_call: TRBD1; clone_size: medium-sized; v_call: TRBV28; cdr3_aa: CASSSRMLNRGRNQPQHF; cdr3_nt: TGTGCCAGCAGTTCGCGGATGTTGAACAGGGGGCGAAATCAGCCCCAGCATTTT
j_call: TRBJ2-4; d_call: TRBD1; clone_size: few; v_call: TRBV28; cdr3_aa: CASGSQGKNIQYF; cdr3_nt: TGTGCCAGCGGTTCACAGGGGAAAAACATTCAGTACTTC
j_call: TRBJ2-7; d_call: NA; clone_size: NA; v_call: TRBV21-1; cdr3_aa: CASSKAPILYEQYF; cdr3_nt: TGTGCCAGCAGCAAAGCCCCCATTTTATACGAGCAGTACTTC
j_call: TRBJ2-7; d_call: NA; clone_size: NA; v_call: TRBV12-3/TRBV12-4; cdr3_aa: CASSRGGNSYEQYF; cdr3_nt: TGTGCCAGCAGTAGGGGCGGGAACTCCTACGAGCAGTACTTC
j_call: TRBJ2-7; d_call: TRBD2; clone_size: medium-sized; v_call: TRBV25-1; cdr3_aa: CASQGLAGVAEQYF; cdr3_nt: TGTGCCAGCCAGGGACTAGCGGGAGTAGCCGAGCAGTACTTC
j_call: TRBJ2-1; d_call: NA; clone_size: NA; v_call: TRBV5-4; cdr3_aa: CASSLNTNNEQFF; cdr3_nt: TGTGCCAGCAGCCTGAACACAAACAATGAGCAGTTCTTC
j_call: TRBJ2-1; d_call: TRBD2; clone_size: NA; v_call: TRBV4-2; cdr3_aa: CASSQERGLAANEQFF; cdr3_nt: TGTGCCAGCAGCCAAGAAAGGGGACTAGCTGCCAATGAGCAGTTCTTC
j_call: TRBJ2-1; d_call: TRBD1; clone_size: NA; v_call: TRBV19; cdr3_aa: CASTPEYWDSAYKEQFF; cdr3_nt: TGTGCCAGTACCCCAGAGTATTGGGACAGCGCCTACAAAGAGCAGTTCTTC
j_call: TRBJ1-6; d_call: TRBD1; clone_size: once; v_call: TRBV11-2; cdr3_aa: CASSTTWGQGDSPLHF; cdr3_nt: TGTGCCAGCAGCACAACCTGGGGACAGGGAGATTCACCCCTCCACTTT
j_call: TRBJ2-5; d_call: NA; clone_size: few; v_call: TRBV9; cdr3_aa: CASSVEGILEETQYF; cdr3_nt: TGTGCCAGCAGCGTAGAAGGGATCCTAGAAGAGACCCAGTACTTC
j_call: TRBJ2-7; d_call: TRBD2; clone_size: NA; v_call: TRBV20-1; cdr3_aa: CSARDPERGYEQYF; cdr3_nt: TGCAGTGCTAGAGATCCCGAGCGGGGCTACGAGCAGTACTTC
j_call: TRBJ1-2; d_call: NA; clone_size: NA; v_call: TRBV5-1; cdr3_aa: CASSFQGRYGYTF; cdr3_nt: TGCGCCAGCAGCTTCCAGGGTCGGTATGGCTACACCTTC
j_call: TRBJ1-6; d_call: TRBD1; clone_size: NA; v_call: TRBV20-1; cdr3_aa: CSATGTADLNSPPHF; cdr3_nt: TGCAGTGCTACCGGGACAGCGGACCTTAATTCACCCCCCCACTTT
j_call: TRBJ2-1; d_call: NA; clone_size: NA; v_call: TRBV20-1; cdr3_aa: CSASRGDEQFF; cdr3_nt: TGCAGTGCTAGCAGGGGCGATGAGCAGTTCTTC
j_call: TRBJ2-3; d_call: TRBD2; clone_size: NA; v_call: TRBV19; cdr3_aa: CASSYLAGGTDTQYF; cdr3_nt: TGTGCCAGTAGCTATCTAGCGGGGGGCACAGATACGCAGTATTTT
j_call: TRBJ2-7; d_call: TRBD2; clone_size: NA; v_call: TRBV7-2; cdr3_aa: CASSLGLAGGYEQYF; cdr3_nt: TGTGCCAGCAGCTTAGGGCTAGCGGGAGGATACGAGCAGTACTTC
j_call: TRBJ1-2; d_call: NA; clone_size: NA; v_call: TRBV12-3/TRBV12-4; cdr3_aa: CASRRGSQRGYTF; cdr3_nt: TGTGCCAGCAGGCGGGGCAGCCAGCGAGGCTACACCTTC
j_call: TRBJ1-1; d_call: TRBD1; clone_size: few; v_call: TRBV28; cdr3_aa: CASSFPSTGPTEAFF; cdr3_nt: TGTGCCAGCAGTTTCCCCTCGACAGGGCCCACTGAAGCTTTCTTT
j_call: TRBJ1-1; d_call: NA; clone_size: NA; v_call: TRBV10-3; cdr3_aa: CAISEEENTEAFF; cdr3_nt: TGTGCCATCAGTGAAGAGGAGAACACTGAGGCTTTCTTT
j_call: TRBJ2-1; d_call: TRBD2; clone_size: many; v_call: TRBV28; cdr3_aa: CASSPDRREESPGSYNEQFF; cdr3_nt: TGTGCCAGCAGTCCTGATCGGCGGGAGGAATCACCCGGCTCCTACAATGAGCAGTTCTTC
j_call: TRBJ2-7; d_call: NA; clone_size: NA; v_call: TRBV11-2; cdr3_aa: CASSLPAGRVPTYEQYF; cdr3_nt: TGTGCCAGCAGCCTACCCGCAGGGCGGGTCCCAACCTACGAGCAGTACTTC
j_call: TRBJ2-4; d_call: NA; clone_size: few; v_call: TRBV6-1; cdr3_aa: CASREGGSLNIQYF; cdr3_nt: TGTGCCAGCAGGGAGGGTGGAAGTTTAAACATTCAGTACTTC
j_call: TRBJ2-3; d_call: TRBD2; clone_size: few; v_call: TRBV7-3; cdr3_aa: CASSLKSGRVTDTQYF; cdr3_nt: TGTGCCAGCAGCTTAAAGAGCGGGAGGGTCACAGATACGCAGTATTTT
j_call: TRBJ2-3; d_call: TRBD2; clone_size: many; v_call: TRBV19; cdr3_aa: CASSVSGSRSDTQYF; cdr3_nt: TGTGCCAGTAGTGTTAGCGGGAGTAGGTCAGATACGCAGTATTTT
j_call: TRBJ2-7; d_call: TRBD1; clone_size: NA; v_call: TRBV27; cdr3_aa: CASSLSDRVGEQYF; cdr3_nt: TGTGCCAGCAGTTTATCCGACAGGGTAGGCGAGCAGTACTTC
j_call: TRBJ1-1; d_call: TRBD1; clone_size: few; v_call: TRBV9; cdr3_aa: CASSAPDRAWTEAFF; cdr3_nt: TGTGCCAGCAGCGCACCTGACAGGGCCTGGACTGAAGCTTTCTTT
j_call: TRBJ2-7; d_call: NA; clone_size: few; v_call: TRBV27; cdr3_aa: CATGLNPSYEQYF; cdr3_nt: TGTGCCACCGGACTTAACCCTTCCTACGAGCAGTACTTC
j_call: TRBJ2-3; d_call: NA; clone_size: many; v_call: TRBV5-1; cdr3_aa: CASCRDATDTQYF; cdr3_nt: TGCGCCAGCTGCCGGGACGCCACAGATACGCAGTATTTT
j_call: TRBJ2-1; d_call: TRBD2; clone_size: NA; v_call: TRBV9; cdr3_aa: CASSVEDGLGTRRNEQFF; cdr3_nt: TGTGCCAGCAGCGTAGAGGATGGTTTGGGGACTAGGAGAAATGAGCAGTTCTTC